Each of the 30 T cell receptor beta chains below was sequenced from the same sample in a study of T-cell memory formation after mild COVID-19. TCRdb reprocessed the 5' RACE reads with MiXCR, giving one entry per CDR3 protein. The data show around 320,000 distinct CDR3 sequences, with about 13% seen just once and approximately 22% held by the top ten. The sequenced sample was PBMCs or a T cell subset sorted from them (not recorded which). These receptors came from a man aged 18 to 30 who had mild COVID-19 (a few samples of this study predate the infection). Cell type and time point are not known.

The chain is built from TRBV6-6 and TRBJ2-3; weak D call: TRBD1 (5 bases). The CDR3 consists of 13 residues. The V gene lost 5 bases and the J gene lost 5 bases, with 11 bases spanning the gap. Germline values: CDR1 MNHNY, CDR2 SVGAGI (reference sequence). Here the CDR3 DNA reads TGTGCCAGCAGTCCCATTAGGGGAGATACGCAGTATTTT. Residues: CASSPIRGDTQYF.

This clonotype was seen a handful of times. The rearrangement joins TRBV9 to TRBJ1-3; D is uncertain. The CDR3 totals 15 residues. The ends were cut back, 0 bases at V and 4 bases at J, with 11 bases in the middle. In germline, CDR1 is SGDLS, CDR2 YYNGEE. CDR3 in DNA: TGTGCCAGCAGCGTAGGCCCGGATTCCGGAAACACCATATATTTT. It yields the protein CASSVGPDSGNTIYF.

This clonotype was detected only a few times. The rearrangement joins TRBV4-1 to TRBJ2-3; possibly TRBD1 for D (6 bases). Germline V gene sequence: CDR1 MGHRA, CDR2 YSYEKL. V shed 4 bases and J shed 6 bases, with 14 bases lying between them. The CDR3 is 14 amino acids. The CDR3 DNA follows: TGCGCCAGCAGCCCTTCGTACAGGGCCGATACGCAGTATTTT. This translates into CASSPSYRADTQYF.

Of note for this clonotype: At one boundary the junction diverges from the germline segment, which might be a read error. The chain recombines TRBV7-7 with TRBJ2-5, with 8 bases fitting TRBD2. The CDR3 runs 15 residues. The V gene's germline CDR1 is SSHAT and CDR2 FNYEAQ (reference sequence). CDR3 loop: CASSVSGTSRETQYF. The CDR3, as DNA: TGTGCTAGCAGCGTCTCCGGGACTAGTCGGGAGACCCAGTACTTC.

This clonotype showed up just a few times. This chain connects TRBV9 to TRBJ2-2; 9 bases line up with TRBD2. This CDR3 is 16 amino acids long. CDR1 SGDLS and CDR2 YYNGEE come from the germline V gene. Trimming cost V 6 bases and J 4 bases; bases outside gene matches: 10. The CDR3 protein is CASTIGTSPATGELFF. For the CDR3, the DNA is TGTGCCAGCACTATAGGGACTAGCCCGGCCACCGGGGAGCTGTTTTTT.

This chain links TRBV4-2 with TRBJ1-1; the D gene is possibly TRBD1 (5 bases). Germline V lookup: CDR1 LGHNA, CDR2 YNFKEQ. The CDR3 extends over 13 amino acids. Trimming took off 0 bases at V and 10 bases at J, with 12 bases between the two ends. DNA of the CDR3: TGTGCCAGCAGCCAAGAGGGAGGGGCGTCAGCTTTCTTT. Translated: CASSQEGGASAFF.

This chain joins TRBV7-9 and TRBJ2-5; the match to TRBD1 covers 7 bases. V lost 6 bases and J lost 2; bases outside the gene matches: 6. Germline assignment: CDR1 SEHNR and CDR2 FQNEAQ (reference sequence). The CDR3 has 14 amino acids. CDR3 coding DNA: TGTGCCAGCAGTACTGACAGGGATCAAGAGACCCAGTACTTC. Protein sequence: CASSTDRDQETQYF. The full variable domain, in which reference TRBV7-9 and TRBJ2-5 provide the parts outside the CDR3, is DTGVSQNPRHKITKRGQNVTFRCDPISEHNRLYWYRQTLGQGPEFLTYFQNEAQLEKSRLLSDRFSAERPKGSFSTLEIQRTEQGDSAMYLCASSTDRDQETQYFGPGTRLLVL.

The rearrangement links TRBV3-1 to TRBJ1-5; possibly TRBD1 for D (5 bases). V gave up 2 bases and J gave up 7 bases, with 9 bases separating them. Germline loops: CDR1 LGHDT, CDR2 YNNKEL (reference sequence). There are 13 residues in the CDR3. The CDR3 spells CASSQRGDQPQHF. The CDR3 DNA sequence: TGTGCCAGCAGCCAACGAGGGGACCAGCCCCAGCATTTT.

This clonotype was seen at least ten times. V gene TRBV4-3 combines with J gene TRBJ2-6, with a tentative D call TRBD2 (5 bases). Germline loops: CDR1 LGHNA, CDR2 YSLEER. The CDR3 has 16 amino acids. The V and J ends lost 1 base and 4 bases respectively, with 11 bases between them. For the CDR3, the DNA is TGCGCCAGCAGCCAAGTGAGGGAAACAGGGGCCAACGTCCTGACTTTC. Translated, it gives CASSQVRETGANVLTF.

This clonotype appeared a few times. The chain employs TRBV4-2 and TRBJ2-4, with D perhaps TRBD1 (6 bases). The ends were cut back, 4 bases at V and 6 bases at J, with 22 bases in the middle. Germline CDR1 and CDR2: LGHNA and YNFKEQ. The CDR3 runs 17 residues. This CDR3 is CASSPTYSGDGVNIQYF. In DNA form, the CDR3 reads TGTGCCAGCAGCCCCACGTACTCAGGGGATGGAGTAAACATTCAGTACTTC.

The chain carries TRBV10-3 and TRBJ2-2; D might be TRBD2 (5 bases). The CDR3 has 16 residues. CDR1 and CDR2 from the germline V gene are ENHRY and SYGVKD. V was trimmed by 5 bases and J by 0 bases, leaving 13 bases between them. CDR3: CAISPRLSPNTGELFF. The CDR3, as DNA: TGTGCCATCAGTCCTCGACTATCCCCGAACACCGGGGAGCTGTTTTTT.

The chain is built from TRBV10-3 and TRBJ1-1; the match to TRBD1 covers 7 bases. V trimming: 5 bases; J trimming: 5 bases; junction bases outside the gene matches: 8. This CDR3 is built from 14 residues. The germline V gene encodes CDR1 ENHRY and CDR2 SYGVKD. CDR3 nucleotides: TGTGCCATCAGTTACTTGGAGGGGGCGACTGAAGCTTTCTTT. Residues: CAISYLEGATEAFF.

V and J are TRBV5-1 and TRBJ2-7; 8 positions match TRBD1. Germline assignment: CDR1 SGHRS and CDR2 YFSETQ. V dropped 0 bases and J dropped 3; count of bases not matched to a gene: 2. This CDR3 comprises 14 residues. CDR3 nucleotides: TGCGCCAGCAGCTTGGGACAGGGGTTCTACGAGCAGTACGTC. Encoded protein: CASSLGQGFYEQYV.

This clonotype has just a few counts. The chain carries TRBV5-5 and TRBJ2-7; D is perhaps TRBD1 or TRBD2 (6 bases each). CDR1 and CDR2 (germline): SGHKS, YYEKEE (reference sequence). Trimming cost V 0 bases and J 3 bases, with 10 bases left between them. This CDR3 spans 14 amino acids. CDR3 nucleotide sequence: TGTGCCAGCAGCTTGGCCGAGGGGGGCTACGAGCAGTACGTC. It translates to CASSLAEGGYEQYV.

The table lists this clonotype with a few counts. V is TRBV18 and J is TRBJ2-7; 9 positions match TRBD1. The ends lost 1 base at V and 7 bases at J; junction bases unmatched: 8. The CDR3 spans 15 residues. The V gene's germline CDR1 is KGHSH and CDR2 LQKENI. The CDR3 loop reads CASSPRGQGGWEQYV. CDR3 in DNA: TGTGCCAGCTCACCACGGGGACAGGGTGGTTGGGAGCAGTACGTC.

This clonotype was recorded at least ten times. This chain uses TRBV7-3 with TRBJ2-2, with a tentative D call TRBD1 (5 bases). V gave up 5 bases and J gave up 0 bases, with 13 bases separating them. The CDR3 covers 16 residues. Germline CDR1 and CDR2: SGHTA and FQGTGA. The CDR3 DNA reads TGTGCCAGCAGCCCCTTTACGACAGCGAACACCGGGGAGCTGTTTTTT. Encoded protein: CASSPFTTANTGELFF.

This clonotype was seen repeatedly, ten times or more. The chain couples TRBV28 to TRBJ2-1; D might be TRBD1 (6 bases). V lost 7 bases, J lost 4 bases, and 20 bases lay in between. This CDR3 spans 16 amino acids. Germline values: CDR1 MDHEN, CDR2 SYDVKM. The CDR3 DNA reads TGTGCCAGCACCTCGAAGGTGGGGACAAGATACAATGAGCAGTTCTTC. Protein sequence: CASTSKVGTRYNEQFF. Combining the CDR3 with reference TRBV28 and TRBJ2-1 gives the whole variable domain DVKVTQSSRYLVKRTGEKVFLECVQDMDHENMFWYRQDPGLGLRLIYFSYDVKMKEKGDIPEGYSVSREKKERFSLILESASTNQTSMYLCASTSKVGTRYNEQFFGPGTRLTVL.

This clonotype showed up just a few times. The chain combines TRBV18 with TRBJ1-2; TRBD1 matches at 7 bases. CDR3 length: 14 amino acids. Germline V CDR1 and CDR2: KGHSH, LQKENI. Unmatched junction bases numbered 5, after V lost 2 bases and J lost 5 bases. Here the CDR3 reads CASSPGGGGYGYTF. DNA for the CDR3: TGTGCCAGCTCACCAGGAGGGGGCGGATATGGCTACACCTTC.

Here the CDR3 reads CASSSITDTQYF. The CDR3 DNA reads as TGTGCCAGCAGCAGCATCACGGATACGCAGTATTTT. The chain employs TRBV7-9 and TRBJ2-3; no definite D call. Germline values: CDR1 SEHNR, CDR2 FQNEAQ (reference sequence). The CDR3 is 12 residues long. Deletions cut 5 bases from V and 6 bases from J, with 9 bases between.

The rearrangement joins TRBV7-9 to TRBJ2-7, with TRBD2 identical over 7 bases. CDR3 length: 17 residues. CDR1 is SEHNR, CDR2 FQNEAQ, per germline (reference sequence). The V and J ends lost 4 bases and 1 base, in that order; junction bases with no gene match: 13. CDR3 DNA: TGTGCCAGCAGCTCTACCGGAGCCAGCGGGGATTCCTACGAGCAGTACTTC. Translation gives CASSSTGASGDSYEQYF.

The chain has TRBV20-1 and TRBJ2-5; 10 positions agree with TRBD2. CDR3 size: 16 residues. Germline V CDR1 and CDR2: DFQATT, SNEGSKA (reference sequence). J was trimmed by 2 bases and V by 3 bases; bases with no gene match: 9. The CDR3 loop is CSASPSGGRGQETQYF. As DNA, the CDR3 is TGCAGTGCTAGTCCTAGCGGGGGACGAGGGCAAGAGACCCAGTACTTC.

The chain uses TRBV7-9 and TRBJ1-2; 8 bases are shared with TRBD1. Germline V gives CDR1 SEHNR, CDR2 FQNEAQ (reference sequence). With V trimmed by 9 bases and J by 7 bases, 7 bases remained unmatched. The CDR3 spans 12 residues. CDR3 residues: CASSQGAPGYTF. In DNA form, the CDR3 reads TGTGCCAGTTCCCAGGGGGCGCCTGGCTACACCTTC.

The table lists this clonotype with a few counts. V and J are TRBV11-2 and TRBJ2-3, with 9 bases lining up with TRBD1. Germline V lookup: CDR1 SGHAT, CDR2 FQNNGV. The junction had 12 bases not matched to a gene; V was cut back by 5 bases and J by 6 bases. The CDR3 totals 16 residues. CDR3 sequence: CASSPQDRGFSDTQYF. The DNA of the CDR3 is TGTGCCAGCAGCCCCCAGGACAGGGGATTTTCCGATACGCAGTATTTT.

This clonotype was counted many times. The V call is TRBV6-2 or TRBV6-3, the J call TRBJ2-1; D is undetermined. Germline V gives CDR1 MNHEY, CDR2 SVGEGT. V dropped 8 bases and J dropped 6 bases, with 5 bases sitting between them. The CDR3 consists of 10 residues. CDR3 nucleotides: TGTGCCAGCGGCATCAATGAGCAGTTCTTC. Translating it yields CASGINEQFF.

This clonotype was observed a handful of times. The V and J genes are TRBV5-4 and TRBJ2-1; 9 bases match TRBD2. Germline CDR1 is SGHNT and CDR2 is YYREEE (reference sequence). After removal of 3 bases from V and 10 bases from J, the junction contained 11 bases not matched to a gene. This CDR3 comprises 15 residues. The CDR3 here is CASSSSRAGGKEQFF. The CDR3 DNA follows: TGTGCCAGCAGCTCGTCGAGAGCGGGGGGCAAAGAGCAGTTCTTC.

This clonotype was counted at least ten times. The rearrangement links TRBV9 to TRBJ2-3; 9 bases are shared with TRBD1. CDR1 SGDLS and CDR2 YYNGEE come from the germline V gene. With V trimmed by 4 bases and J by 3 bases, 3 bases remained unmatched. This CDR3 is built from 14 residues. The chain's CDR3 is CASSRDRVTDTQYF. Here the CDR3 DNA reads TGTGCCAGCAGCCGGGACAGGGTAACAGATACGCAGTATTTT.

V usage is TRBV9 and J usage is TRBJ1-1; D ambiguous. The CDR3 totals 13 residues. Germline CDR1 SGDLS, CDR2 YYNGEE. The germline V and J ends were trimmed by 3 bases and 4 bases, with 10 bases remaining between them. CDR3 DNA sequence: TGTGCCAGCAGCGAATCGATGGTCACTGAAGCTTTCTTT. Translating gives CASSESMVTEAFF.

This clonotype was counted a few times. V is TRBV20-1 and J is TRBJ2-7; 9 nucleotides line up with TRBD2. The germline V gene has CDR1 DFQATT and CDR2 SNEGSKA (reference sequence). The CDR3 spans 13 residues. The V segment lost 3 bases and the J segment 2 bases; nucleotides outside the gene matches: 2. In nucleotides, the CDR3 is TGCAGTGCTAGTCTAGCGGGGACCTACGAGCAGTACTTC. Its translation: CSASLAGTYEQYF.

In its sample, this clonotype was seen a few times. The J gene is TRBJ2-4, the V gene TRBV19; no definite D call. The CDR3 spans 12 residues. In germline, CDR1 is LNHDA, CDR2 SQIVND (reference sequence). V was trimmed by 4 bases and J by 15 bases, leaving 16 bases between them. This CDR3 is CASSSGPYFWYF. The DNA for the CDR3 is TGTGCCAGTAGTAGTGGGCCCTACTTTTGGTACTTC.

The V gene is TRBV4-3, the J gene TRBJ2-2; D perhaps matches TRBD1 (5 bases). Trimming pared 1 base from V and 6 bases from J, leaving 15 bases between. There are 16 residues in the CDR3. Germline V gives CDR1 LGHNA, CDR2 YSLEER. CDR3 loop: CASSQGWTSVPGELFF. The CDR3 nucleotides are TGCGCCAGCAGCCAAGGATGGACATCCGTCCCCGGGGAGCTGTTTTTT.